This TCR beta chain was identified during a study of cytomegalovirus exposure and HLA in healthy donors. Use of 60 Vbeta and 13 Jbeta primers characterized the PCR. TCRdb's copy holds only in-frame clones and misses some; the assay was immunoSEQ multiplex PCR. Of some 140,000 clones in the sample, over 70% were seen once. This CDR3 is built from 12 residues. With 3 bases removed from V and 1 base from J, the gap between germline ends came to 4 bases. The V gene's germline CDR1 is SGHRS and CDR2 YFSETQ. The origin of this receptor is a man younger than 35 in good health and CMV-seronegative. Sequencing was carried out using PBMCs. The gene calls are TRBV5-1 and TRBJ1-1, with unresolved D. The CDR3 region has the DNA TGCGCCAGCAGCTCAGGGAACACTGAAGCTTTCTTT. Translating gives CASSSGNTEAFF.